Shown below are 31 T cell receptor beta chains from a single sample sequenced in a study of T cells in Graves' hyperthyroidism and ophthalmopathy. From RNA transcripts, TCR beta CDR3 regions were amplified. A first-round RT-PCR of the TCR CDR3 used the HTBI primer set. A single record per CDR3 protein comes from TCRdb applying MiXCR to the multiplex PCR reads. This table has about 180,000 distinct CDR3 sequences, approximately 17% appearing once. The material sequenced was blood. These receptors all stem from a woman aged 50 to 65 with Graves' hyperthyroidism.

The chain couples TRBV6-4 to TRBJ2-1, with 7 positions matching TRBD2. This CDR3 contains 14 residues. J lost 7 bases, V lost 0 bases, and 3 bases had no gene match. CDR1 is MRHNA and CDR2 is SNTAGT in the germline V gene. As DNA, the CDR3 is TGTGCCAGCAGTGACTCAGCAGCGGGGAATGAGCAGTTCTTC. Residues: CASSDSAAGNEQFF.

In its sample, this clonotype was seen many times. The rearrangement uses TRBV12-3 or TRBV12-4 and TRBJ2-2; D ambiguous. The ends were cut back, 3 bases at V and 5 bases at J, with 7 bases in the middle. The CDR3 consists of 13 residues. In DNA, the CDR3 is TGTGCCAGCAGTTTCAGTGGGACCGGGGAGCTGTTTTTT. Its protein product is CASSFSGTGELFF.

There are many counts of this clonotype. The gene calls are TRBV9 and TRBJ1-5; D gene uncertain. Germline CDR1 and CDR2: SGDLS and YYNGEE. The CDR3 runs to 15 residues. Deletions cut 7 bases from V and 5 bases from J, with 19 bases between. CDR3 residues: CASGRGKPTDQPQHF. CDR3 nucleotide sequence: TGTGCCAGCGGCCGAGGCAAACCCACTGATCAGCCCCAGCATTTT. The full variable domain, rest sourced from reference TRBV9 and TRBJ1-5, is DSGVTQTPKHLITATGQRVTLRCSPRSGDLSVYWYQQSLDQGLQFLIQYYNGEERAKGNILERFSAQQFPDLHSELNLSSLELGDSALYFCASGRGKPTDQPQHFGDGTRLSIL.

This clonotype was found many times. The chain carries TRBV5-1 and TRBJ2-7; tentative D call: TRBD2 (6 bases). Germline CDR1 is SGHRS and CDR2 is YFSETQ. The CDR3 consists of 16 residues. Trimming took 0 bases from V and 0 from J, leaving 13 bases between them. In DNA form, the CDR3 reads TGCGCCAGCAGCTTGGGCGGGACGGCCCGCTCCTACGAGCAGTACTTC. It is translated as CASSLGGTARSYEQYF.

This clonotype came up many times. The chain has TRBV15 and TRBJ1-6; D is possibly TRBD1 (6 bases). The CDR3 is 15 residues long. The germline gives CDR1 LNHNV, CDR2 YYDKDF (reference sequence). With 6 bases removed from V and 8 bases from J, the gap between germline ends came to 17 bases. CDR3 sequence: CATRGAAGQYSPLHF. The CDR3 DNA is TGTGCCACCAGGGGGGCCGCCGGCCAGTATTCACCCCTCCACTTT.

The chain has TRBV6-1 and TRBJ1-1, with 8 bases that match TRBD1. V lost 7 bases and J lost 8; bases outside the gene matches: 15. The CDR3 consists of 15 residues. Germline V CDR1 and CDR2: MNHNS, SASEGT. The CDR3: CASNKQGAVPTEAFF. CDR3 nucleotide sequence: TGTGCCAGCAACAAGCAGGGGGCGGTTCCTACGGAAGCTTTCTTT.

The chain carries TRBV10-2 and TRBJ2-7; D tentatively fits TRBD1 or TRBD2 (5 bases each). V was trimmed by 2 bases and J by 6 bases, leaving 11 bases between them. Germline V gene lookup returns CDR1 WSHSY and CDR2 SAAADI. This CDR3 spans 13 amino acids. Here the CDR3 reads CASSEGGGVEQYF. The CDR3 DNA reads TGCGCCAGCAGTGAGGGTGGGGGTGTCGAGCAGTACTTC.

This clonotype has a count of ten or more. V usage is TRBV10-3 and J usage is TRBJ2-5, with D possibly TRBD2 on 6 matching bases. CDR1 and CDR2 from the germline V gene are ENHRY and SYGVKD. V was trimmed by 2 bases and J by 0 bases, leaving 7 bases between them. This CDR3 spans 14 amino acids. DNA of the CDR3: TGTGCCATCAGTGAGAGGGAGGACCAAGAGACCCAGTACTTC. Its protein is CAISEREDQETQYF.

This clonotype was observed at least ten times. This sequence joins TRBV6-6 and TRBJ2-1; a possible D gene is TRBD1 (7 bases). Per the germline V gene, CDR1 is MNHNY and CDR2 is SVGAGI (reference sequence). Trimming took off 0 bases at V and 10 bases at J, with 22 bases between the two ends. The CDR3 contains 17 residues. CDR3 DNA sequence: TGTGCCAGCAGTTACTCGATAGGGGGCGGAGGGGGTCGCGAGCAGTTCTTC. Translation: CASSYSIGGGGGREQFF.

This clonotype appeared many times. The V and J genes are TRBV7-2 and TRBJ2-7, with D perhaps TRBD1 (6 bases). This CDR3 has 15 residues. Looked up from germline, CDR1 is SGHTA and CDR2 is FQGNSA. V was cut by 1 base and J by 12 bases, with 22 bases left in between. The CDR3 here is CASSLVVGQVGEVYF. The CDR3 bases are TGTGCCAGCAGCTTAGTAGTGGGACAAGTGGGCGAGGTGTACTTC. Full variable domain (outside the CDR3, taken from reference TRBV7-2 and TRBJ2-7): GAGVSQSPSNKVTEKGKDVELRCDPISGHTALYWYRQSLGQGLEFLIYFQGNSAPDKSGLPSDRFSAERTGGSVSTLTIQRTQQEDSAVYLCASSLVVGQVGEVYFGPGTRLTVT.

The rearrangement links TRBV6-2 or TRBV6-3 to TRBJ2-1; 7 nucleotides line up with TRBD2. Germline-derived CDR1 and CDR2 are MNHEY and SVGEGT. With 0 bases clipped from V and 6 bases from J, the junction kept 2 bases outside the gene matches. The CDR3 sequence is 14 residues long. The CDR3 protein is CASSYSSGGNEQFF. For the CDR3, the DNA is TGTGCCAGCAGTTACTCCTCGGGAGGCAATGAGCAGTTCTTC.

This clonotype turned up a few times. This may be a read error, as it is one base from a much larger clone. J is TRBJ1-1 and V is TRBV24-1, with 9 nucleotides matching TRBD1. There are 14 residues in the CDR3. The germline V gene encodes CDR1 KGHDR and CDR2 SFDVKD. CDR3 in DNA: TGTGCCACCAGCCCCCGACAGGGGGTAAGGGGAGCTTCCTTT. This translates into CATSPRQGVRGASF.

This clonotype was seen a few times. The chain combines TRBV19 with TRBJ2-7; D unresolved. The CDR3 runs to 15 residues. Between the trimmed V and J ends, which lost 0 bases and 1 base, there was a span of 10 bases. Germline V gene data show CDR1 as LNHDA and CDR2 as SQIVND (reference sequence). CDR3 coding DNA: TGTGCCAGTAGTATAGACACAGTGTCTTCCTACGAGCAGTACTTC. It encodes CASSIDTVSSYEQYF.

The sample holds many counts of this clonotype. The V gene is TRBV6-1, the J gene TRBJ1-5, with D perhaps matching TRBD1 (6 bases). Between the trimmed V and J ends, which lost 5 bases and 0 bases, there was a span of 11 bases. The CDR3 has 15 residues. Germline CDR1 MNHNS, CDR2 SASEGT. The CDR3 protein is CASSRTENSNQPQHF. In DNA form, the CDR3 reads TGTGCCAGCAGTCGGACAGAAAATAGCAATCAGCCCCAGCATTTT.

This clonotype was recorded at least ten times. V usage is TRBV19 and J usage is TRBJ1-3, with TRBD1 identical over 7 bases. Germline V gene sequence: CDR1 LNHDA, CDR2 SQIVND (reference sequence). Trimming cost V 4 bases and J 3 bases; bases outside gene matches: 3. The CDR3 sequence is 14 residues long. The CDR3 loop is CASSTGTVGNTIYF. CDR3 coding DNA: TGTGCCAGTAGTACCGGGACAGTTGGAAACACCATATATTTT.

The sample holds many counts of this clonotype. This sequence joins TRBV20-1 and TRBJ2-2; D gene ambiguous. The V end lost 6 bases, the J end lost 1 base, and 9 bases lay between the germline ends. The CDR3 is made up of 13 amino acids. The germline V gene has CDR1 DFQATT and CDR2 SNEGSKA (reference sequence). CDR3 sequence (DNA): TGCAGTGCAGAAAAGGAGAACACCGGGGAGCTGTTTTTT. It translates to CSAEKENTGELFF.

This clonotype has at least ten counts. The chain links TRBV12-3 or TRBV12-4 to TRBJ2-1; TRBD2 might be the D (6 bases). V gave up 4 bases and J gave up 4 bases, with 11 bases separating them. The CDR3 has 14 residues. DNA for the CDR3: TGTGCCAGCAGTTCTGGGACTGGATACAATGAGCAGTTCTTC. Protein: CASSSGTGYNEQFF.

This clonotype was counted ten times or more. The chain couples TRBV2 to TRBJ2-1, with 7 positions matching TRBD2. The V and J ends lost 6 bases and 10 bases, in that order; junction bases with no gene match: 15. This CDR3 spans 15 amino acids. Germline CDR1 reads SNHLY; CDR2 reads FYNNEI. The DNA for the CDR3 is TGTGCCAGCAGGGGTTGGGGGGGGGGACGCGGGGAGCAGTTCTTC. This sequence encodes CASRGWGGGRGEQFF.

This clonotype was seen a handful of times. The CDR3 coding sequence is TGTGCCAGCAGCTTAGGGCCAGGGGGCACCTACGAGCAGTACTTC. This codes for CASSLGPGGTYEQYF. The chain recombines TRBV7-2 with TRBJ2-7, with 8 bases lining up with TRBD1. V was clipped by 1 base and J by 2 bases; unmatched bases: 4. The CDR3 runs to 15 residues. Germline CDR1 is SGHTA and CDR2 is FQGNSA. Drawing the rest from reference TRBV7-2 and TRBJ2-7, the complete variable domain is GAGVSQSPSNKVTEKGKDVELRCDPISGHTALYWYRQSLGQGLEFLIYFQGNSAPDKSGLPSDRFSAERTGGSVSTLTIQRTQQEDSAVYLCASSLGPGGTYEQYFGPGTRLTVT.

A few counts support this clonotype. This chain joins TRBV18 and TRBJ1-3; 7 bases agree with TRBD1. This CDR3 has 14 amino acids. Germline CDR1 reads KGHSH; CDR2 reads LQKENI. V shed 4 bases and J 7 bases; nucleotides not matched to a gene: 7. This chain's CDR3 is CASSLQGSWNTIYF. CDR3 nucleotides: TGTGCCAGCTCACTACAGGGGAGTTGGAACACCATATATTTT.

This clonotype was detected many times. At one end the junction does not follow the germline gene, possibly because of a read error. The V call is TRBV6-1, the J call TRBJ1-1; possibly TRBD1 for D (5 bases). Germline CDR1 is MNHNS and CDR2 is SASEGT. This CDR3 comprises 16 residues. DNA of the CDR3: TGTGCCAGCAGACGGGGCCCCACCTTTGAGAACCCTGAAGCTTTCTTT. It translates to CASRRGPTFENPEAFF.

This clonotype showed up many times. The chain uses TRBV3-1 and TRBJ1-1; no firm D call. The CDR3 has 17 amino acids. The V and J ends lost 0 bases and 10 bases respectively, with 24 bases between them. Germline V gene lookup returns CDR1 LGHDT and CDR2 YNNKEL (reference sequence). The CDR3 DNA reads TGTGCCAGCAGCCAAGATTCGTGGCGACTTACTACCGGCGGAGCTTTCTTT. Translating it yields CASSQDSWRLTTGGAFF.

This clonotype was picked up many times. CDR3 nucleotides: TGTGCCAGCAGCTTACGGACCTATCAGCCCCAGCATTTT. This translates into CASSLRTYQPQHF. V is TRBV11-2 and J is TRBJ1-5, with no clear D. Trimming took off 2 bases at V and 5 bases at J, with 7 bases between the two ends. There are 13 residues in the CDR3. Looked up from germline, CDR1 is SGHAT and CDR2 is FQNNGV. Filled out from reference TRBV11-2 and TRBJ1-5, the complete variable domain reads EAGVAQSPRYKIIEKRQSVAFWCNPISGHATLYWYQQILGQGPKLLIQFQNNGVVDDSQLPKDRFSAERLKGVDSTLKIQPAKLEDSAVYLCASSLRTYQPQHFGDGTRLSIL.

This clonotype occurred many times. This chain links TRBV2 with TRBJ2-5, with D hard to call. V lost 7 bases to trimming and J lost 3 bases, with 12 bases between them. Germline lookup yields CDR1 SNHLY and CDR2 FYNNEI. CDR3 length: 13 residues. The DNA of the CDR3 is TGTGCCAGCACCTTTCTAAGCGAAGAGACCCAGTACTTC. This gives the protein CASTFLSEETQYF.

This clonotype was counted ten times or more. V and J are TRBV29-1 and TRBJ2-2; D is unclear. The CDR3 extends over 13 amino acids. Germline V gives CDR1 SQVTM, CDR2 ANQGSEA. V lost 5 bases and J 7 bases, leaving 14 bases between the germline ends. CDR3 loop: CSVKYSQNGELFF. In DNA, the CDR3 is TGCAGCGTTAAGTACTCCCAAAACGGGGAGCTGTTTTTT.

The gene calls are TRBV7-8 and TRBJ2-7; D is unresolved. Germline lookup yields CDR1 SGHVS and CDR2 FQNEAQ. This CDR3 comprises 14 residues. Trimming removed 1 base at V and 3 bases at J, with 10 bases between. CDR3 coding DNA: TGTGCCAGCAGCTTAGAGCCCGGAAACTACGAGCAGTACTTC. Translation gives CASSLEPGNYEQYF.

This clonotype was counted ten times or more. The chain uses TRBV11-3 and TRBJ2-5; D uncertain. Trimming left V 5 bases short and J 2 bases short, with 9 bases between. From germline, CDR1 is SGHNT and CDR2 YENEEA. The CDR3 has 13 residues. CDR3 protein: CASSRNSQETQYF. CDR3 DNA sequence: TGTGCCAGCAGCCGAAACTCTCAAGAGACCCAGTACTTC.

CDR3: CSAKGLAGGRYEQYF. The CDR3 DNA follows: TGCAGTGCTAAGGGACTAGCGGGGGGGCGATACGAGCAGTACTTC. V gene TRBV20-1 combines with J gene TRBJ2-7, with TRBD2 identical over 16 bases. Trimming at V came to 4 bases and at J to 4 bases, leaving 4 bases not matched to a gene. The CDR3 extends over 15 amino acids. Germline V gene data show CDR1 as DFQATT and CDR2 as SNEGSKA (reference sequence).

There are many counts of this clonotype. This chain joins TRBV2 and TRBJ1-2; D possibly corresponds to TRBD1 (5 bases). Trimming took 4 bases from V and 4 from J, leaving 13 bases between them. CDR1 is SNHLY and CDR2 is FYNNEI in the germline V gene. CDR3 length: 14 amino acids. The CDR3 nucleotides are TGTGCCAGCAGTGGACAGTCAGCTACCTATGGCTACACCTTC. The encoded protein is CASSGQSATYGYTF.

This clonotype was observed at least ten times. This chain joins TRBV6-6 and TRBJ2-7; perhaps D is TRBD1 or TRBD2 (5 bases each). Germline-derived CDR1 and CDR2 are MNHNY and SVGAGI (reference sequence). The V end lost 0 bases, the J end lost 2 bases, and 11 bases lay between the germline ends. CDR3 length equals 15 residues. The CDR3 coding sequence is TGTGCCAGCAGTTACTCGGGGACCCAAACCTACGAGCAGTACTTC. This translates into CASSYSGTQTYEQYF.

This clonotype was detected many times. CDR3 sequence (DNA): TGTGCCAGTAAGGGGAACAGGGGTGGGATGAACACTGAAGCTTTCTTT. Translation gives CASKGNRGGMNTEAFF. This chain uses TRBV19 with TRBJ1-1, with 7 bases aligning to TRBD1. Germline loops: CDR1 LNHDA, CDR2 SQIVND (reference sequence). V was pared by 7 bases and J by 0 bases, with 11 bases of the junction left unmatched. The CDR3 runs 16 residues.